This TCR beta chain stems from a study of blood T cell repertoires in COVID-19. Background on the study: T cells, B-cell-depleted T cells, or PBMCs supplied cDNA or gDNA.

The germline gives CDR1 SEHNR, CDR2 FQNEAQ (reference sequence). V lost 0 bases to trimming and J lost 7 bases, with 10 bases between them. The CDR3 has 15 amino acids. In the original analysis: Counts of nucleated cells, estimated from reference gene primer amplification, were obtained. The repertoire was sequenced with immunoSEQ multiplex PCR; TCRdb's copy has only in-frame clones and lacks some. V, J and clone size are those of that table, while D and trimming were read from the DNA. The sample includes a few hundred thousand clones, 80% to 90% of them seen just once. The TCR comes from a woman aged 50 to 65 who had recovered from COVID-19. V gene TRBV7-9 combines with J gene TRBJ1-6; tentatively, D is TRBD1 (5 bases). The specimen sequenced was PBMCs or T cells enriched from blood (not recorded which). CDR3 nucleotides: TGTGCCAGCAGCTTAGCCGGCCAGGGCAATTCACCCCTCCACTTT. As protein: CASSLAGQGNSPLHF.